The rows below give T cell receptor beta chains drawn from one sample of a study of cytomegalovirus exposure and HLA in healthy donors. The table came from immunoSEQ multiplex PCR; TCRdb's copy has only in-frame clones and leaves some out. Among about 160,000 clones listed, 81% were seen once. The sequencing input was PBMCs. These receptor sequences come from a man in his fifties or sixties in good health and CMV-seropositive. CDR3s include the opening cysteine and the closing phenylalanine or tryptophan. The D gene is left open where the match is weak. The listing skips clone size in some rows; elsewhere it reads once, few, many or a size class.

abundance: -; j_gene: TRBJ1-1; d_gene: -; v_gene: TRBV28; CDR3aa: CASSVRRNTEAFF; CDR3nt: TGTGCCAGCAGTGTACGGAGGAACACTGAAGCTTTCTTT
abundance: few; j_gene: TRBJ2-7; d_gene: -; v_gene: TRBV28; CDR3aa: CASTTKGGVKQYF; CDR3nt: TGTGCCAGCACCACAAAGGGCGGGGTGAAGCAGTACTTC
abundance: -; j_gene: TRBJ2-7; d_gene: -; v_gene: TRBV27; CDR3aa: CARFPGQTYEQYF; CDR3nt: TGTGCCAGGTTCCCGGGACAAACCTACGAGCAGTACTTC
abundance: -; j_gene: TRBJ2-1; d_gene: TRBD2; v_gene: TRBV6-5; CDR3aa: CASRVGTSGYNEQFF; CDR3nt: TGTGCCAGCCGCGTCGGGACTAGCGGCTACAATGAGCAGTTCTTC
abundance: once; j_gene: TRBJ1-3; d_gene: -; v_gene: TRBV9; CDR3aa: CASSVAGASYGNTIYF; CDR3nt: TGTGCCAGCAGCGTAGCTGGGGCCAGTTATGGAAACACCATATATTTT
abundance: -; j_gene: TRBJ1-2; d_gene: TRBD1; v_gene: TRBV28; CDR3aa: CASSLGRTGDYGYTF; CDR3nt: TGTGCCAGCAGTTTAGGTCGGACAGGGGACTATGGCTACACCTTC
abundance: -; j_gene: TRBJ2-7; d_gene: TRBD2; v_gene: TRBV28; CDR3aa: CASSPTMSGGPGEQYF; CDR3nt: TGTGCCAGCAGCCCAACCATGTCGGGAGGGCCGGGGGAGCAGTACTTC
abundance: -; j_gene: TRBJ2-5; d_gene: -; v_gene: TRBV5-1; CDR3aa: CASLGTGEAQTQYF; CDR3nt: TGCGCCAGTCTAGGTACAGGGGAGGCACAGACCCAGTACTTC
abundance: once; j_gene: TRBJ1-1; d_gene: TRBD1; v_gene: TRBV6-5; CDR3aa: CASTAPDRGSAEAFF; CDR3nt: TGTGCCAGCACCGCTCCGGACAGGGGTAGTGCTGAAGCTTTCTTT
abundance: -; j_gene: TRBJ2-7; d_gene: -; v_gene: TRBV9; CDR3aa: CASSPIKIRGLSYEQYF; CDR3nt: TGTGCCAGCAGCCCAATAAAAATCAGGGGCTTATCCTACGAGCAGTACTTC
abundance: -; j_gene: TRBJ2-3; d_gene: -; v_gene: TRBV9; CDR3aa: CASSPTGVSDTQYF; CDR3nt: TGTGCCAGCAGCCCCACGGGGGTATCAGATACGCAGTATTTT
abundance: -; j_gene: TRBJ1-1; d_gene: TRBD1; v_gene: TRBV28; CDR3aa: CASSLSPGQGHTEAFF; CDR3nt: TGTGCCAGCAGTTTATCCCCCGGACAGGGACACACTGAAGCTTTCTTT
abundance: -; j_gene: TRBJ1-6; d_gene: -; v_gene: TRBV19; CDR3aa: CASTLTGYNSPLHF; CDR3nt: TGTGCCAGTACTTTGACAGGCTATAATTCACCCCTCCACTTT
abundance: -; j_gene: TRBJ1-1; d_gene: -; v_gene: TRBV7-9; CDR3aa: CASSLTGVGLNTEAFF; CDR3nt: TGTGCCAGCAGCTTAACGGGGGTGGGGCTGAACACTGAAGCTTTCTTT
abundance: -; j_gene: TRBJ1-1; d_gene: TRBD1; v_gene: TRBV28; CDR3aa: CASLQGAQPEAFF; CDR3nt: TGTGCCAGCTTGCAGGGGGCGCAACCTGAAGCTTTCTTT
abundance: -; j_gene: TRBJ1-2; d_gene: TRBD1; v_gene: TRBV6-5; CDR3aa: CASSSGTGSSGYTF; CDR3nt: TGTGCCAGCAGTAGCGGGACAGGGTCTTCTGGCTACACCTTC
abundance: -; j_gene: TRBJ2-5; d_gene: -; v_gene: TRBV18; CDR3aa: CASSPLDMGTQETQYF; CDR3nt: TGTGCCAGCTCACCCCTGGACATGGGGACACAAGAGACCCAGTACTTC
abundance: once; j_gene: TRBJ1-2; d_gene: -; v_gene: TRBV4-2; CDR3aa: CASSQDYRGARGYTF; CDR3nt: TGTGCCAGCAGCCAAGATTACCGGGGGGCGAGAGGCTACACCTTC
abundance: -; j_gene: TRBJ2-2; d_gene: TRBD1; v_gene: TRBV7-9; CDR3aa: CASSLPAGTGGPVELFF; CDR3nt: TGTGCCAGCAGCTTACCGGCCGGGACAGGGGGCCCGGTCGAGCTGTTTTTT
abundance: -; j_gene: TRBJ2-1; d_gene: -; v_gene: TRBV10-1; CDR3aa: CASSGPDKRECNEQFF; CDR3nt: TGCGCCAGCAGTGGACCTGACAAAAGGGAGTGCAATGAGCAGTTCTTC
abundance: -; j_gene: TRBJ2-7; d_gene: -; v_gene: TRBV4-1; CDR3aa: CASSQEIADEQYF; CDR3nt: TGCGCCAGCAGCCAAGAAATTGCGGACGAGCAGTACTTC
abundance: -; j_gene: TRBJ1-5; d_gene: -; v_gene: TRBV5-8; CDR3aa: CASSLSTGQNNQPQHF; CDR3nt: TGTGCCAGCAGCCTTTCGACAGGTCAAAACAATCAGCCCCAGCATTTT
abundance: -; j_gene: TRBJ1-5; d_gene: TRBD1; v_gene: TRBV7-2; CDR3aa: CASSSMDRGNQPQHF; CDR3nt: TGTGCCAGCAGCTCAATGGACAGGGGAAATCAGCCCCAGCATTTT
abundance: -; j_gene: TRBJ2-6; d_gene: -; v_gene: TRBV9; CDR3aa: CASSVVGSGANVLTF; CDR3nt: TGTGCCAGCAGCGTCGTCGGGTCTGGGGCCAACGTCCTGACTTTC
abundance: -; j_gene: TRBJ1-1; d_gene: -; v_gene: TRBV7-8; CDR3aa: CASSRGTEAFF; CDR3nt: TGTGCCAGCAGCCGGGGCACTGAAGCTTTCTTT
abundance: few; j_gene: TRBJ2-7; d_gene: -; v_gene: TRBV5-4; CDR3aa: CASSLGGPYEQYF; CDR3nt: TGTGCCAGCAGCTTGGGGGGGCCGTACGAGCAGTACTTC
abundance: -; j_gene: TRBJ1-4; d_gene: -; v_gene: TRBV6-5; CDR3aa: CAISKTPTNEKLFF; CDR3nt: TGTGCCATCTCAAAGACTCCAACTAATGAAAAACTGTTTTTT
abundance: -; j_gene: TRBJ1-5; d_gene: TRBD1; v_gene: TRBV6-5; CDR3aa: CASSPDRAKPQHF; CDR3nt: TGTGCCAGCAGTCCGGACAGGGCCAAGCCCCAGCATTTT
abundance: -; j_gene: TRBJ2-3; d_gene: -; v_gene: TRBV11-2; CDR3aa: CASSSQAEISTDTQYF; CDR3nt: TGTGCCAGCAGCTCACAAGCGGAGATTAGCACAGATACGCAGTATTTT
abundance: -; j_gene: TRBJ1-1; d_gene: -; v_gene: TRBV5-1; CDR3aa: CASSPGSGQNTEAFF; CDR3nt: TGCGCCAGCAGCCCGGGTTCCGGACAGAACACTGAAGCTTTCTTT
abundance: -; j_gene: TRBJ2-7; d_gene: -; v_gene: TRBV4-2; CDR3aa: CASSHSAAPQAKRQYF; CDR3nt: TGTGCCAGCAGCCATTCCGCAGCGCCACAGGCCAAAAGGCAGTACTTC
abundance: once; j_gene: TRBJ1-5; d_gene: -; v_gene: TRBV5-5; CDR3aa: CASSLGQGLIEAQHF; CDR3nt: TGTGCCAGCAGCTTGGGGCAGGGCTTAATCGAAGCCCAGCATTTT
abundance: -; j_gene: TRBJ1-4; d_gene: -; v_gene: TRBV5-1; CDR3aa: CASSQGQSNEKLFF; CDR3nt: TGCGCCAGCAGCCAAGGACAGTCTAATGAAAAACTGTTTTTT
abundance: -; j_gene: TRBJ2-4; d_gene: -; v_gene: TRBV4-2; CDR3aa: CASSQDTSLGIQYF; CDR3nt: TGTGCCAGCAGCCAAGATACTTCTCTCGGCATTCAGTACTTC
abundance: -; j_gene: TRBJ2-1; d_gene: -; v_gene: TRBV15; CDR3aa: CATSNTPAREQFF; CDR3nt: TGTGCCACCAGCAACACACCCGCCCGTGAGCAGTTCTTC
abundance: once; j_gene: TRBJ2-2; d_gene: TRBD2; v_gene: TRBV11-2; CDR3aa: CASSFGGRLNTGELFF; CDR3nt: TGTGCCAGCAGCTTTGGCGGGAGGCTTAACACCGGGGAGCTGTTTTTT
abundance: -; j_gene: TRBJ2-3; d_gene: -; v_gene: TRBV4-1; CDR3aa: CASSQGNGGPRDTQYF; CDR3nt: TGCGCCAGCAGCCAAGGGAACGGGGGGCCTCGAGATACGCAGTATTTT
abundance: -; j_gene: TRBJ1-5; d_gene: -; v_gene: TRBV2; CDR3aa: CASSENRQPQHF; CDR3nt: TGTGCCAGCAGTGAAAACAGGCAACCCCAGCATTTT
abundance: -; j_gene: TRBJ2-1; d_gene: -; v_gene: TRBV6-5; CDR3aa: CASSTSTGNPNEQFF; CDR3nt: TGTGCCAGCAGTACCTCGACGGGGAATCCAAATGAGCAGTTCTTC
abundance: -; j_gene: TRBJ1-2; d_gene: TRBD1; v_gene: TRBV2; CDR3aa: CASSEGQGWYGYTF; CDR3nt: TGTGCCAGCAGTGAAGGACAGGGGTGGTATGGCTACACCTTC
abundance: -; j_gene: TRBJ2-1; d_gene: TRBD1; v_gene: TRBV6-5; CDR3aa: CASSVRQGWEEQFF; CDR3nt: TGTGCCAGCAGCGTCCGACAGGGGTGGGAGGAGCAGTTCTTC